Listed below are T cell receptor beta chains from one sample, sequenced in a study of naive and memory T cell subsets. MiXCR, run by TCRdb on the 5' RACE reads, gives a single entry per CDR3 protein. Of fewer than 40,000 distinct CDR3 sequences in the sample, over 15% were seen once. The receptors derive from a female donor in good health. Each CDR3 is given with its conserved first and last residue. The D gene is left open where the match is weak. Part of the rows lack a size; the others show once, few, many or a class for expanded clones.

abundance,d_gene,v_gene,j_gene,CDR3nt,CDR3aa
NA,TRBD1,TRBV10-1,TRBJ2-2,TGCGCCAGCAGCCGCCCGGGACAGGGAGACGGGGAGCTGTTTTTT,CASSRPGQGDGELFF
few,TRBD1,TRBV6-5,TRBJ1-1,TGTGCCAGCAGGAACCTTCAGGGGGGAATTACTGAAGCTTTCTTT,CASRNLQGGITEAFF
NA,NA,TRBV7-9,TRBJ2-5,TGTGCCAGCTGGGGGCTAGCACAAGAGACCCAGTACTTC,CASWGLAQETQYF
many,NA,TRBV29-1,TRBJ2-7,TGCAGCGTTGAAGGGGGCCAAAGATACGAGCAGTACTTC,CSVEGGQRYEQYF
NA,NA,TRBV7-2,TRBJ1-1,TGTGCCAGCAGCCCCCGTTTGGCTACTGAAGCTTTCTTT,CASSPRLATEAFF
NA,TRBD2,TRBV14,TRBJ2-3,TGTGCCAGCAGCCAGGAACCGGGACTAGCGGGTAGTACAGATACGCAGTATTTT,CASSQEPGLAGSTDTQYF
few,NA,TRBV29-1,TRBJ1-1,TGCAGTGGGGGCGGGGGAAACACTGAAGCTTTCTTT,CSGGGGNTEAFF
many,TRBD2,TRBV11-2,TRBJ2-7,TGTGCCAGCAGCTTATCTAGCTTCGGGGGGGAGCAGTACTTC,CASSLSSFGGEQYF
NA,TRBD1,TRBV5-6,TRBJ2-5,TGTGCCAGCAGCTTGGGGACAGGGGGCATCGGGACCCAGTACTTC,CASSLGTGGIGTQYF
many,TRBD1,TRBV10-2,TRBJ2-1,TGCGCCACCTCCGGGACAGGGATTTACAATGAGCAGTTCTTC,CATSGTGIYNEQFF
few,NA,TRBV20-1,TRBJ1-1,TGCAGTGCCCGATGGGGAGGGAACACTGAAGCTTTCTTT,CSARWGGNTEAFF
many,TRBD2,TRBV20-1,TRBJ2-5,TGCAGTGCTAGAGCGGGACTAGCGGGGGGAATGGTGGTCGAGACCCAGTACTTC,CSARAGLAGGMVVETQYF
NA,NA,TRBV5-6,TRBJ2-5,TGTGCCAGCAGCTTGGCCTTCAGGGGAGAGACCCAGTACTTC,CASSLAFRGETQYF
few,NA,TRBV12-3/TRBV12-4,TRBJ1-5,TGTGCCAGCAGTTTATCACGGAGTGGGGGGACTCGACATTTT,CASSLSRSGGTRHF
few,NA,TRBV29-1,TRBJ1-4,TGCAGCGTTGGACACGGCGATGAAAAACTGTTTTTT,CSVGHGDEKLFF
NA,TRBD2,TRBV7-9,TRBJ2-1,TGTGCCAGCAGCTTAGCCAGCGGGGCATACAATGAGCAGTTCTTC,CASSLASGAYNEQFF
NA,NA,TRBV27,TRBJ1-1,TGTGCCAGCAGTTTATCCGGGAGAGGCACTGAAGCTTTCTTT,CASSLSGRGTEAFF
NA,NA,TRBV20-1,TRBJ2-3,TGCAGTGCTAGAGATATGGGATGCTCAGATACGCAGTATTTT,CSARDMGCSDTQYF
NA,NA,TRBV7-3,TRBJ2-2,TGTGCCAGTCGGCGGGGGCACACCGGGGAGCTGTTTTTT,CASRRGHTGELFF
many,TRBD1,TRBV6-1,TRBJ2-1,TGTGCCAGCAGTGAAGAATCAGGGGGCTCCTACAATGAGCAGTTCTTC,CASSEESGGSYNEQFF
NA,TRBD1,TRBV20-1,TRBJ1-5,TGCAGTGCTCAAAGGGGACAGGGGTGCAATCAGCCCCAGCATTTT,CSAQRGQGCNQPQHF
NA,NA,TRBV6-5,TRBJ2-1,TGTGCCAGCAGTGGGAACGGGGCGGAATCCTACAATGAGCAGTTCTTC,CASSGNGAESYNEQFF
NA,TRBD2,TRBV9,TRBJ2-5,TGTGCCAGCAGCGTAGCGGTAGCGGGAGTCCAAGAGACCCAGTACTTC,CASSVAVAGVQETQYF
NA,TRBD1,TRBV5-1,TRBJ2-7,TGCGCCAGCTGTCCGACAGGGGCGGAAAACTACGAGCAGTACTTC,CASCPTGAENYEQYF
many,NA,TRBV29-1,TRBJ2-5,TGCAGCGTTGCTGGGCTCGATCGGGGGCAAGAGACCCAGTACTTC,CSVAGLDRGQETQYF
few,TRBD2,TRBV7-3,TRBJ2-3,TGTGCCAGCACCCAGACTAGCGGTCTTTTCACAGATACGCAGTATTTT,CASTQTSGLFTDTQYF
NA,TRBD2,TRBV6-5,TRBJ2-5,TGTGCCAGCAGCCCATGGGAGTCTAGCGGGGGACTGGAGACCCAGTACTTC,CASSPWESSGGLETQYF
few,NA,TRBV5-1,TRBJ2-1,TGCGCCAGCAGCTTAGCCGGGACAAGGAACAATGAGCAGTTCTTC,CASSLAGTRNNEQFF
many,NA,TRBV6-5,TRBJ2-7,TGTGCCAGCAGTTACTCGTTCGGCGGGGTGACCTACGAGCAGTACTTC,CASSYSFGGVTYEQYF
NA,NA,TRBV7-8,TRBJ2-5,TGTGCCAGCCAGGTACAAGAGACCCAGTACTTC,CASQVQETQYF
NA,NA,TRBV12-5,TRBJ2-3,TGTGCTAGTGGTTTGGGGCCCCACGAACCCTTTTTT,CASGLGPHEPFF
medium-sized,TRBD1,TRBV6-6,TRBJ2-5,TGTGCCAGCAGTTACGAGAAAGGGGGCACGAAGGAGACCCAGTACTTC,CASSYEKGGTKETQYF
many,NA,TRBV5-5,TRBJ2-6,TGTGCCAGCAGGTTTGGACTTTCCTCTGGGGCCAACGTCCTGACTTTC,CASRFGLSSGANVLTF
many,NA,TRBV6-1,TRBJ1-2,TGTGCCAGCAGTGAAAACGGGAAAGATGGCTACACCTTC,CASSENGKDGYTF
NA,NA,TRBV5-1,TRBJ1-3,TGCGCCAGCAGCTTTACGGGAGGTGACACCATATATTTT,CASSFTGGDTIYF
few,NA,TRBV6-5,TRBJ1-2,TGTGCCAGCAGTTACTCGCTGGGTAACTATGGCTACACCTTC,CASSYSLGNYGYTF
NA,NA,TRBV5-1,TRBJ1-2,TGCGCCAGCAGCTTTCAGACCGAGGCTAACTATGGCTACACCTTC,CASSFQTEANYGYTF
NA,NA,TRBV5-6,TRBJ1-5,TGTGCCAGCAGCTTGTCCCAGGAGAATCAGCCCCAGCATTTT,CASSLSQENQPQHF
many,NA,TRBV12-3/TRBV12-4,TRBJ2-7,TGTGCCAGCAGTTTGGCAGGGAAGGCCTACGAGCAGTACTTC,CASSLAGKAYEQYF
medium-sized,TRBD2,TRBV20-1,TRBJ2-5,TGCAGTGCTAGTCAAGCGGGGGGTGTAAAGACCCAGTACTTC,CSASQAGGVKTQYF
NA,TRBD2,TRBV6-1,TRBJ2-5,TGTGCCAGCACCCGGGGGGACTCAGGAGGGGAGACCCAGTACTTC,CASTRGDSGGETQYF
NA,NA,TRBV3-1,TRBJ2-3,TGTGCCAGCAGCCCGAGACAGACAGATACGCAGTATTTT,CASSPRQTDTQYF
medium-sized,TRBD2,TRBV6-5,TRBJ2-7,TGTGCCAGCAGTTACGTTCGCGGGGGGTACGAGCAGTACTTC,CASSYVRGGYEQYF
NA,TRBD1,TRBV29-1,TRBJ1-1,TGCAGCGTCGGGACAGCAAACACTGAAGCTTTCTTT,CSVGTANTEAFF
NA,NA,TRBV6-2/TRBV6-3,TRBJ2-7,TGTGCCAGCAGCACGCACCGACGGCAGACCTACGAGCAGTACTTC,CASSTHRRQTYEQYF
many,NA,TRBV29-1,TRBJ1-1,TGCAGCGTTGCCAGAATCTTGACTGAAGCTTTCTTT,CSVARILTEAFF